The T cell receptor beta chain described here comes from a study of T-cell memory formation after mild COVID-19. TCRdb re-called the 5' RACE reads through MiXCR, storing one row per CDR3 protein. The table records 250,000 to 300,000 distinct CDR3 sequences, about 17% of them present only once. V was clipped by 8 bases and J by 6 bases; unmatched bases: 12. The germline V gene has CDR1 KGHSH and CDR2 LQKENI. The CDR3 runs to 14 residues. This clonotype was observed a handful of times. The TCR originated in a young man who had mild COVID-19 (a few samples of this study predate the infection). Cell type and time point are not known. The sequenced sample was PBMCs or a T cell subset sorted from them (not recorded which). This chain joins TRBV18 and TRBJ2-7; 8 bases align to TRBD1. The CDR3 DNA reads TGTGCCAGCCAGAAGGACAGGGCAGAGTCCGAGCAGTACTTC. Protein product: CASQKDRAESEQYF.